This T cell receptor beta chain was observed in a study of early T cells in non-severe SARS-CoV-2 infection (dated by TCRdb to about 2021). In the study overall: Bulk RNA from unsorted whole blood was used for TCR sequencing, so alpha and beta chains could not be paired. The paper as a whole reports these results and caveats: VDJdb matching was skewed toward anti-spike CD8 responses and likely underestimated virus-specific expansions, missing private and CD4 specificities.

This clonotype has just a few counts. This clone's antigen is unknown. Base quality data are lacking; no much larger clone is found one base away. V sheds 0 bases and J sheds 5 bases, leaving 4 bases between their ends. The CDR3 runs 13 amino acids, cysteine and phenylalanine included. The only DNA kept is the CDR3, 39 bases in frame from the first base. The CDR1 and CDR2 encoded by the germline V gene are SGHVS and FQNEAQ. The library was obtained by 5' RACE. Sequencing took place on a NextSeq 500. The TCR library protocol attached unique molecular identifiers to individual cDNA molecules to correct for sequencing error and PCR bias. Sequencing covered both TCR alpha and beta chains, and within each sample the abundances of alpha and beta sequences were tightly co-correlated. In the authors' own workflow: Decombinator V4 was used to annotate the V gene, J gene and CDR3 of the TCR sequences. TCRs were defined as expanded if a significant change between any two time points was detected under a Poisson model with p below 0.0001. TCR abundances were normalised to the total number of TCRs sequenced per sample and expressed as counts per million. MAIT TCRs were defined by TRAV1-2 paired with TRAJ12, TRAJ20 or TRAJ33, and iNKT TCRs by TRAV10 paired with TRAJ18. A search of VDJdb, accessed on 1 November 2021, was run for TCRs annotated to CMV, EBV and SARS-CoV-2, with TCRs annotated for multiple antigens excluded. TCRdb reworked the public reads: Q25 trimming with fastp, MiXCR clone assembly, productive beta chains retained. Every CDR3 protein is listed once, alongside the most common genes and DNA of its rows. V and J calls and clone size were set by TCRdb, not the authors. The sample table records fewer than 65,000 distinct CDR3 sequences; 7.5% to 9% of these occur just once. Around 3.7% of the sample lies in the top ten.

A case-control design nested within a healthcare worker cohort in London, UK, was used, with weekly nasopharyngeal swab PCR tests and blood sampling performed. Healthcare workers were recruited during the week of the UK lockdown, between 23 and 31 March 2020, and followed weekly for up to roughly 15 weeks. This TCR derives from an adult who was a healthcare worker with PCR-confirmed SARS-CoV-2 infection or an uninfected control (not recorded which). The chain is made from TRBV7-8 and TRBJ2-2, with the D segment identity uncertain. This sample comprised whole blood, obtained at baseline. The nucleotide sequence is TGTGCCAGCAGCTTAGCCCGGACCGGGGAGCTGTTTTTT. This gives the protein CASSLARTGELFF.